This record covers a single T cell receptor beta chain. Its antigen remains undetermined. No base quality information exists; no much larger clone differs at one position. The data stem from a study of blood T cell repertoires in COVID-19 (dated by TCRdb to 2020 to 2022). Study-level background: Collaborator samples came from the United States, Italy and Spain and covered acute and convalescent phases of COVID-19. The material from the prospective study consisted of cDNA or gDNA derived from T cells, B-cell-depleted T cells, or PBMCs. The dataset comprised deeply sampled blood TCRbeta repertoires from subjects exposed to, actively infected with, or recovered from COVID-19. The repertoires were released in a freely available public database meant as a resource for research on the immune response to SARS-CoV-2. Samples came from the ongoing ImmuneRACE study (first 160 participants) plus 1,254 subjects from 6 global collaborators. A de-identified subject ID, COVID-19 status, age in years and sex were almost always included in the sample metadata. HLA class I and class II types, where available, came from metadata supplied by the sample provider rather than from assay-based typing. Overall study results and their limits: Clinical and demographic metadata were provided uncurated, with the amount varying by source and participant.

Collaborating institutions collected whole blood in K2EDTA tubes following their own protocols. Collaborator samples were shipped for TCRbeta analysis as frozen whole blood, isolated PBMCs, or DNA extracted from either sample type. The immunoSEQ Assay, a bias-controlled multiplex PCR, was used to amplify TCRbeta CDR3 regions from genomic DNA. Under the source paper's analysis protocol: Within the assay, amplification of reference gene primers was used to estimate how many nucleated cells each sample contained. Sequence reads were collapsed and filtered to measure the absolute abundance of every unique TCRbeta CDR3 rearrangement. For each sample, productive Simpson clonality was calculated as the square root of Simpson's diversity index over productive rearrangements. This is the immuneACCESS table as TCRdb keeps it, with only in-frame sequences that have V and J called. A part of the clones is gone; compared with another copy, unresolved V genes explain less than half, and the rest is unexplained. Clonal size and the V and J genes are those of that table, whereas D and trimming came from the DNA. The table for this sample lists around 160,000 clones; approximately 86% of them were counted only once. The ten biggest clones cover roughly 3% of the sample.

The CDR3 covers 14 residues, taking in both the cysteine and the phenylalanine. Only the CDR3 DNA stays, 42 bases, in frame from base 1. Compared with germline, V lacks 6 bases and J lacks 5 bases; bases without a gene match: 7. The germline V gene sets CDR1 to SGHAT and CDR2 to FQNNGV. The V and J segments used are TRBV11-2 and TRBJ1-5, and 7 bases in between align with TRBD1. The receptor was derived from a woman aged 40 to 50 with active or convalescent COVID-19. The specimen sequenced was peripheral blood. At the DNA level, the sequence is TGTGCCAGCAGTCTACAGGGGCGAGATCAGCCCCAGCATTTT. It codes for CASSLQGRDQPQHF.